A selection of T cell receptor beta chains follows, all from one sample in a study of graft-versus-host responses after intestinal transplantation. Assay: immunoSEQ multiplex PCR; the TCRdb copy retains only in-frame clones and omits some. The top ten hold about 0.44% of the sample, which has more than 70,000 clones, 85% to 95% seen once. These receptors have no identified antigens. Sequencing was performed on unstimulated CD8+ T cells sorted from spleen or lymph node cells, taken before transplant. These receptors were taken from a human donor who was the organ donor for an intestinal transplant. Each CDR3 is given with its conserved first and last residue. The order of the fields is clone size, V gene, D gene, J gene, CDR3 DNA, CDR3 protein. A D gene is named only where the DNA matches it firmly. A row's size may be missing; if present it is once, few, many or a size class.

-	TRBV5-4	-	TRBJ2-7	TGTGCCAGCAGCTTGGACTCCCGCGAGCAGTACTTC	CASSLDSREQYF
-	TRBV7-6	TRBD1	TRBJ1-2	TGTGCCAGCAGCCTTCGACAGGGGGGTGTCTATGGCTACACCTTC	CASSLRQGGVYGYTF
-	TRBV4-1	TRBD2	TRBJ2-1	TGCGCCAGCAGCCAAGAATCCAGCGGGGGGTTGGATGAGCAGTTCTTC	CASSQESSGGLDEQFF
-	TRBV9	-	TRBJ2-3	TGTGCCAGCAGCCCGAGCTATGGTACGCAGTATTTT	CASSPSYGTQYF
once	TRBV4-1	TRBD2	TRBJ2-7	TGCGCCAGCAGCGAACGGACTAGCTCCTCCTACGAGCAGTACTTC	CASSERTSSSYEQYF
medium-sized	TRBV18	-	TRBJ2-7	TGTGCCAGCTCACCACCTTCGGGAGAGCAGTACTTC	CASSPPSGEQYF
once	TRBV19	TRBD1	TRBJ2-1	TGTGCCAGTATTGACGGGACAGGGGCCTACAATGAGCAGTTCTTC	CASIDGTGAYNEQFF
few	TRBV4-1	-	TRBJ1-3	TGCGCCAGCAGCTCGACAGGCTCCTCTGGAAACACCATATATTTT	CASSSTGSSGNTIYF
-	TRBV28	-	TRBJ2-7	TGTGCCAGCAGTTTTCGCGACACTCTCTACGAGCAGTACTTC	CASSFRDTLYEQYF
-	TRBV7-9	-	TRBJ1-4	TGTGCCAGCAGTCGTCCCTGGGAGGAAAAACTGTTTTTT	CASSRPWEEKLFF